This TCR beta chain is from a study of shared clonotypes between healthy human individuals. Broader study findings: Represented diversity, genetic and exposure-history alike, was limited by few donors. Only blood was sampled; tissue repertoires likely differ.

Turning to this clone: As yet, its antigen is unknown. A read error is likely here: a far larger clone is one base away.

Donors comprised only Caucasian adults living in Nashville, Tennessee. This table comes from immunoSEQ multiplex PCR, and its TCRdb copy is limited to in-frame clones, with some not included. The sample records about half a million clones, 70% to 80% being singletons. The sequence was obtained from a woman aged 35 to 49 in good health. Some clones in this sample may be carry-over from other donors' samples. Sample: PBMCs.

For the CDR3, the DNA is TGTGCCAGCAGTTCTGACTGGGGGATTCAGCCCCAGCATTTT. Translating gives CASSSDWGIQPQHF. V and J are TRBV2 and TRBJ1-5; tentatively, D is TRBD1 (5 bases). V dropped 5 bases and J dropped 6 bases, with 14 bases sitting between them. Germline-derived CDR1 and CDR2 are SNHLY and FYNNEI. This CDR3 is 14 amino acids long.